The rows below give T cell receptor beta chains drawn from one sample of a study of shared clonotypes between healthy human individuals. Clones were read by immunoSEQ multiplex PCR, and TCRdb kept only the in-frame ones, dropping some. Of under 600,000 clones in the sample, around 97% were seen once. Sequencing was done on a sample of naive CD4+ T cells sorted from blood. These receptors all stem from a woman aged 25 to 39 in good health. CDR3s include the opening cysteine and the closing phenylalanine or tryptophan.

v_call	j_call	cdr3_aa
TRBV2	TRBJ1-5	CASSGRVEKNQPQHF
TRBV9	TRBJ2-3	CASSVERLAGLRTDTQYF
TRBV5-8	TRBJ2-5	CASSGPTRQETQYF
TRBV27	TRBJ2-1	CASSLFLGPENEQFF
TRBV4-2	TRBJ2-6	CASSPPGTGSGANVLTF
TRBV30	TRBJ2-1	CAWSVGAGGPSDEQFF
TRBV9	TRBJ1-3	CASSVLGVTGNTIYF
TRBV27	TRBJ2-7	CASSGSSGPRYEQYF
TRBV6-6	TRBJ2-1	CASSSGREDNEQFF
TRBV13	TRBJ1-1	CASSMPGRQQYLNTEAFF
TRBV7-6	TRBJ2-2	CASSFSSRNTGELFF
TRBV28	TRBJ2-2	CASSLGQGTPGELFF
TRBV5-1	TRBJ1-1	CASSLVVSPNTEAFF
TRBV28	TRBJ2-6	CASSLRRTLGSGANVLTF
TRBV6-6	TRBJ1-1	CASSYTTEGAFF
TRBV12-1	TRBJ1-1	CASSIRTDMNTEAFF
TRBV5-1	TRBJ2-7	CASTADSFSYEQYF
TRBV7-8	TRBJ2-2	CASSFMGSWGTGELFF
TRBV12-5	TRBJ2-5	CASGLVGTSGRETQYF
TRBV6-1	TRBJ1-5	CASRPGGGGQPQHF
TRBV20-1	TRBJ1-1	CSARGRFEAFF
TRBV28	TRBJ1-4	CASSPGGEKLFF
TRBV7-2	TRBJ2-3	CASSLDPSGRTDTQYF
TRBV5-6	TRBJ1-1	CASSLLGEDTEAFF
TRBV30	TRBJ1-2	CAYRVIGGYTF
TRBV5-5	TRBJ2-1	CASSLPSGVYNEQFF
TRBV28	TRBJ1-2	CASSSASILGTYGYTF
TRBV19	TRBJ2-1	CASTTEEPAHLTPKIKFF